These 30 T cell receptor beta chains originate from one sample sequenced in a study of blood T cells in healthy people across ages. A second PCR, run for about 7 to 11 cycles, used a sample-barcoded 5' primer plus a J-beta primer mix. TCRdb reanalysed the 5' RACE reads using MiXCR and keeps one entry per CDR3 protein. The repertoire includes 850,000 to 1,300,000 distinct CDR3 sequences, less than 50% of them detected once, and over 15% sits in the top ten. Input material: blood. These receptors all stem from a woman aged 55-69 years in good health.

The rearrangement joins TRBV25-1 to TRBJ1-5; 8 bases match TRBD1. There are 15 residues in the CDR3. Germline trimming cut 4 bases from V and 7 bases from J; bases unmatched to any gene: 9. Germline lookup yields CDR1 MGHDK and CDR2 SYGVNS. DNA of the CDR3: TGTGCCAGCAGTGCCGGGACAGGTATGAGGCAGCCCCAGCATTTT. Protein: CASSAGTGMRQPQHF.

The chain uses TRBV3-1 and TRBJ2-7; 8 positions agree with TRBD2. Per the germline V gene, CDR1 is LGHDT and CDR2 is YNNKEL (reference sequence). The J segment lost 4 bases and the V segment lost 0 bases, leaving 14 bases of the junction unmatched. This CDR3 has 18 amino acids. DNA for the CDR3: TGTGCCAGCAGCCAAGATAGGAGGGCGGGAGGAGGGCCGTACGAGCAGTACTTC. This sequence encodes CASSQDRRAGGGPYEQYF.

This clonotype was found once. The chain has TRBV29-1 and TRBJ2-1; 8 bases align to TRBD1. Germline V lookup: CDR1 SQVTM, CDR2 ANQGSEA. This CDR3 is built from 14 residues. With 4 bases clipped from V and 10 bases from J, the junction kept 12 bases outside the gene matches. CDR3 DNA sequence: TGCAGCGTTGGGCCTCGGACAGGGAACTACGAGCAGTTCTTC. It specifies CSVGPRTGNYEQFF.

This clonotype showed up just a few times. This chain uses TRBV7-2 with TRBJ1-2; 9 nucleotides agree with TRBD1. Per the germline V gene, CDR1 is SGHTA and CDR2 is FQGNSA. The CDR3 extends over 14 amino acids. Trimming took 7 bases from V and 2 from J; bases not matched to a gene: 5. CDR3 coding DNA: TGTGCCAGCACCCCGGACAGGGGAAACTATGGCTACACCTTC. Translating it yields CASTPDRGNYGYTF. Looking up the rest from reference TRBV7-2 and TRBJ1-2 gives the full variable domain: GAGVSQSPSNKVTEKGKDVELRCDPISGHTALYWYRQSLGQGLEFLIYFQGNSAPDKSGLPSDRFSAERTGGSVSTLTIQRTQQEDSAVYLCASTPDRGNYGYTFGSGTRLTVV.

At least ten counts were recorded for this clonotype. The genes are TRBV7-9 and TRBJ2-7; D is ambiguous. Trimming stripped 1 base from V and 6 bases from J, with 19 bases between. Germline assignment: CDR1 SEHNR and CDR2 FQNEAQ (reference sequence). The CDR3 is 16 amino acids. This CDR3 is CASSLGSAGPPIEQYF. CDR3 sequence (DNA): TGTGCCAGCAGCTTAGGGTCCGCCGGCCCTCCTATCGAGCAGTACTTC.

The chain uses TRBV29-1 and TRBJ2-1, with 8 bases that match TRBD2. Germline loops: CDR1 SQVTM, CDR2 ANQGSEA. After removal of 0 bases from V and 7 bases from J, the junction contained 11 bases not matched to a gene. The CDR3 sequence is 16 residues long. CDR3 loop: CSVEETLLAAGNEQFF. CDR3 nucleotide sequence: TGCAGCGTTGAAGAGACTCTACTAGCGGCTGGGAATGAGCAGTTCTTC.

In DNA, the CDR3 is TGTGCCAGCAGCGGACAGATGGGAGGTTACGAGCAGTACTTC. It specifies CASSGQMGGYEQYF. The chain recombines TRBV5-5 with TRBJ2-7; D is possibly TRBD1 or TRBD2 (6 bases each). This CDR3 contains 14 residues. The germline V gene encodes CDR1 SGHKS and CDR2 YYEKEE (reference sequence). V was clipped by 4 bases and J by 4 bases, with 15 bases between them.

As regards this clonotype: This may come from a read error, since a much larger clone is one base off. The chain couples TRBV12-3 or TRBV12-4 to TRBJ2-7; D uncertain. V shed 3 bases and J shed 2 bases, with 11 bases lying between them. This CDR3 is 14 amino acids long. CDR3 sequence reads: CASSFGGVTYEQYF. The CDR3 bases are TGTGCCAGCAGTTTTGGTGGGGTGACCTACGAGCAGTACTTC.

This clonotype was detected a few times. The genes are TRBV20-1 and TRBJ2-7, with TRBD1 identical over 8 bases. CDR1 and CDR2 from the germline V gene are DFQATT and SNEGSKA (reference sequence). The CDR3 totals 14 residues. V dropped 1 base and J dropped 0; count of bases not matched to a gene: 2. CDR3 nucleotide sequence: TGCAGTGCTAGAGGACAGGGGAACTCCTACGAGCAGTACTTC. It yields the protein CSARGQGNSYEQYF.

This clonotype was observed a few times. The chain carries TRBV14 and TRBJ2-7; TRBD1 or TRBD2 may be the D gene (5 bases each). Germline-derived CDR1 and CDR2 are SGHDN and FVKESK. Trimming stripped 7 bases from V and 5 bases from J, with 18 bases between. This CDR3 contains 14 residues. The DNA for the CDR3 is TGTGCCAGCAATCCTAACCAGGGAGACCACGAGCAGTACTTC. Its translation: CASNPNQGDHEQYF.

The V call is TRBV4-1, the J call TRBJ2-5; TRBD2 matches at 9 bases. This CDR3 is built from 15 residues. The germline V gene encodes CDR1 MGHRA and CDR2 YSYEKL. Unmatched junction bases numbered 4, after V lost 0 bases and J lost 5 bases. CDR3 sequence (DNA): TGCGCCAGCAGCCAAGAGGGTAGCGGGAGCGAGACCCAGTACTTC. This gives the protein CASSQEGSGSETQYF.

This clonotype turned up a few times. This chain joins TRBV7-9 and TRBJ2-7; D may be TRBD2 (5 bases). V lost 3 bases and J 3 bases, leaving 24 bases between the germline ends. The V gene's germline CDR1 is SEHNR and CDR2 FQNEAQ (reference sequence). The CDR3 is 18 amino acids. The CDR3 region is CASSLGSGRAGGIYEQYF. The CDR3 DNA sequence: TGTGCCAGCAGCTTGGGGTCGGGGAGAGCTGGAGGTATCTACGAGCAGTACTTC.

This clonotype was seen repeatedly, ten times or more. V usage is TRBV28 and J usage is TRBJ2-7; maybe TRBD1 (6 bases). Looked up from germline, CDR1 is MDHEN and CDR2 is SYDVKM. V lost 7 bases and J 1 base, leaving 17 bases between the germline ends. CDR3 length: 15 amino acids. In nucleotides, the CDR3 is TGTGCCAGCACCGACTCCGACAGGAGTTCCTACGAGCAGTACTTC. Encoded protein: CASTDSDRSSYEQYF.

The DNA for the CDR3 is TGCAGTGCTAGAGATCGGGAGGGACTAGCGGCTGAGCAGTTCTTC. Translating it yields CSARDREGLAAEQFF. V is TRBV20-1 and J is TRBJ2-1, with TRBD2 matching 11 bases. The CDR3 loop spans 15 amino acids. Germline V gene lookup returns CDR1 DFQATT and CDR2 SNEGSKA (reference sequence). The V segment lost 0 bases and the J segment 9 bases; nucleotides outside the gene matches: 7.

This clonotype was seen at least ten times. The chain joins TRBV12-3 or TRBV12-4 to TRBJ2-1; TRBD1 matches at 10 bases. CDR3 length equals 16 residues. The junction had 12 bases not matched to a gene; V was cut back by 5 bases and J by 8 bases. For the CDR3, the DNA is TGTGCCAGCAGTGCCGACCGGGACAGGGGTAGGGATGAGCAGTTCTTC. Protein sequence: CASSADRDRGRDEQFF.

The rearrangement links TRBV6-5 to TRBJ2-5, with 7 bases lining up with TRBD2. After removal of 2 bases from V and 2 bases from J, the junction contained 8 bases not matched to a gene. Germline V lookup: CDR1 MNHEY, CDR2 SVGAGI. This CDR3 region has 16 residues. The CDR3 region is CASSYGSGGRQETQYF. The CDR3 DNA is TGTGCCAGCAGTTACGGGTCGGGAGGAAGGCAAGAGACCCAGTACTTC.

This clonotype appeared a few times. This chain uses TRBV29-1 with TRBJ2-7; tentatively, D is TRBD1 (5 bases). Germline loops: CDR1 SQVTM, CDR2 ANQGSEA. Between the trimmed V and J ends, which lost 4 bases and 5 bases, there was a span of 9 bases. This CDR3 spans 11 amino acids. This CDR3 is CSVALGDEQYF. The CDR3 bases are TGCAGCGTTGCTTTAGGGGACGAGCAGTACTTC.

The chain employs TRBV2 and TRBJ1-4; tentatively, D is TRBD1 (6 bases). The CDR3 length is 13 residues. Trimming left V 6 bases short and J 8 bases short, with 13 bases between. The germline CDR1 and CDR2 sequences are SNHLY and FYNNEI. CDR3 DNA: TGTGCCAGCAGGAGACAGGTTTTGGAAAAACTGTTTTTT. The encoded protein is CASRRQVLEKLFF.

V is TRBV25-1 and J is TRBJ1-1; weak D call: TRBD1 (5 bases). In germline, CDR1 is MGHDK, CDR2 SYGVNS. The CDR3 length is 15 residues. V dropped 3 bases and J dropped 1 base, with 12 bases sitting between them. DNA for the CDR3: TGTGCCAGCAGTGATGGGGGGAATTCGAACACTGAAGCTTTCTTT. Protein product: CASSDGGNSNTEAFF.

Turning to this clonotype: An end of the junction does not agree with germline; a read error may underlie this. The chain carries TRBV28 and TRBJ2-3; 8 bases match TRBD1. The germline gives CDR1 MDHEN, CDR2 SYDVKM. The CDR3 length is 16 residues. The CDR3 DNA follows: TGTGCCAGCAGTTTAGATCAGGCAGGGGGCACCGATACGCAGTATTTT. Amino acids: CASSLDQAGGTDTQYF.

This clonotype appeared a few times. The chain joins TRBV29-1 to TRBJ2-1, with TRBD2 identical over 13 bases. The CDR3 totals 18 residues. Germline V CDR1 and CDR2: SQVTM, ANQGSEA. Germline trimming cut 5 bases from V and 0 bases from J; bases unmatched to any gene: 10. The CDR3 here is CSVQTGGLAGSSYNEQFF. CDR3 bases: TGCAGCGTTCAAACCGGGGGACTAGCGGGAAGCTCCTACAATGAGCAGTTCTTC.

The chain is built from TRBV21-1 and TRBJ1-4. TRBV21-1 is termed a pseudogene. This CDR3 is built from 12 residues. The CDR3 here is CASSTRDEKLFF. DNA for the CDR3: TGTGCCAGCAGTACGAGGGATGAAAAACTGTTTTTT.

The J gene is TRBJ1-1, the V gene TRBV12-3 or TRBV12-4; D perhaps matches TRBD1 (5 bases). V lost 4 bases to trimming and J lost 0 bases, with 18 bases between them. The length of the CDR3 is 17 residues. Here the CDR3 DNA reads TGTGCCAGCAGTTCGGACCGGGACGGATTCGTGAACACTGAAGCTTTCTTT. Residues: CASSSDRDGFVNTEAFF.

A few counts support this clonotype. Here the CDR3 DNA reads TGTGCCAGCAGGGGAGGCATGAGCAATCAGCCCCAGCATTTT. Translated, it gives CASRGGMSNQPQHF. This chain connects TRBV27 to TRBJ1-5; D remains ambiguous. The CDR3 sequence is 14 residues long. The V and J ends lost 6 bases and 1 base respectively, with 10 bases between them. Per the germline V gene, CDR1 is MNHEY and CDR2 is SMNVEV (reference sequence).

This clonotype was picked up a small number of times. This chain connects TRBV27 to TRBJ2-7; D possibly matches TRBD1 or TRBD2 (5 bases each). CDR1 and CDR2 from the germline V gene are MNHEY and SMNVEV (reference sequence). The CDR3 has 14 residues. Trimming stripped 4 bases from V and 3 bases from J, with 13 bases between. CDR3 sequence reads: CASSYGPGGYEQYF. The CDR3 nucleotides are TGTGCCAGCAGTTATGGCCCTGGGGGCTACGAGCAGTACTTC.

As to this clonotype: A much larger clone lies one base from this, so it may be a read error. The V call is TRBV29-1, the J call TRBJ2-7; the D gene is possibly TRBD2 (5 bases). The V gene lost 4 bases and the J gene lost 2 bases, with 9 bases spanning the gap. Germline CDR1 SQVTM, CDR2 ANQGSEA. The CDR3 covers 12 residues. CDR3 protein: CSVADSAYEQYF. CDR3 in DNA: TGCAGCGTTGCGGATAGCGCCTACGAGCAGTACTTC.

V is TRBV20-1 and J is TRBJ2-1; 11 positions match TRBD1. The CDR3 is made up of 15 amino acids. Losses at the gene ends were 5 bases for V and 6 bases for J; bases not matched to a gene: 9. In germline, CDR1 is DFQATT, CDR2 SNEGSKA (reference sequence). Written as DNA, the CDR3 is TGCAGTGCTGCGGACCGGGACAGGGGGTTCAATGAGCAGTTCTTC. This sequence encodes CSAADRDRGFNEQFF.

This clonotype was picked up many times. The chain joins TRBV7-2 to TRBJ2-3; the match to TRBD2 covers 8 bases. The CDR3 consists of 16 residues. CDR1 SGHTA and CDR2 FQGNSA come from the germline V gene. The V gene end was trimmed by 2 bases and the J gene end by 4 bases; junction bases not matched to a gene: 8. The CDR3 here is CASSLYGTRGADTQYF. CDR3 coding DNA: TGTGCCAGCAGCTTATACGGGACTAGAGGCGCAGATACGCAGTATTTT.

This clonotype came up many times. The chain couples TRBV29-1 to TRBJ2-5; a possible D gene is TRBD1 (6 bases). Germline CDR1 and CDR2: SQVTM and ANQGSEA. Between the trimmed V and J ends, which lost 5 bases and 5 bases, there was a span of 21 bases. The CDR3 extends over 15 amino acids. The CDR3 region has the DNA TGCAGCGTTTCCGCATCCATTGACAGGTCGGAGACCCAGTACTTC. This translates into CSVSASIDRSETQYF.

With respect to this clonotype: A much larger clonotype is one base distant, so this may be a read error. The CDR3 DNA follows: TGTGCCAGCAGTTCCCTCGGGGCTGGGTTCGACGAGCAGTACTTC. Its translation: CASSSLGAGFDEQYF. The gene calls are TRBV27 and TRBJ2-4, with D perhaps being TRBD1 or TRBD2 (5 bases each). The end of the DNA fits TRBJ2-7 better, so the J call may be wrong. The CDR3 has 15 residues. CDR1 is MNHEY, CDR2 SMNVEV, per germline (reference sequence).